Detailed here is one TCR beta chain. What it binds is not known. Whether given at about 4 or about 12 weeks, second doses were pooled. With 5 bases clipped from V and 4 bases from J, the junction kept 4 bases outside the gene matches. The germline gives CDR1 MNHNY, CDR2 SVGAGI (reference sequence). This CDR3 is built from 15 residues. This record comes from a study of T cell responses to AZD1222 COVID-19 vaccine. Study-level findings and limits: White British ancestry dominated among donors, who included more females, and clonal diversity was possibly underestimated.

The assay was immunoSEQ multiplex PCR, and TCRdb's table has in-frame clones only and misses some. The sample has some 170,000 clones; roughly nine tenths are singletons. This sequence originates from an adult who received the AZD1222 COVID-19 vaccine. This chain joins TRBV6-6 and TRBJ1-5; 11 bases align to TRBD1. Specimen: peripheral blood, collected 28 days after the second AZD1222 dose. The CDR3 DNA sequence: TGTGCCAGCAGTGGACAGGGGGCGAGGAATCAGCCCCAGCATTTT. Its translation: CASSGQGARNQPQHF.